The subject of this entry is one T cell receptor (beta chain). Its antigen is not yet known. Base qualities are not provided; no much larger clone lies one nucleotide away. The donors were healthy, HIV-negative adults with no recently reported acute infections or vaccinations. All donors were Caucasian adults living in Nashville, Tennessee, USA. For unsorted samples, 90 million or so PBMCs were counted and genomic DNA was extracted with the QIAamp DNA Blood Mini kit. Blood was obtained by leukapheresis, after which PBMCs were separated by Ficoll-Histopaque density gradient centrifugation and cryopreserved in liquid nitrogen vapor phase. The data derive from a study of shared clonotypes between healthy human individuals (dated by TCRdb to 2019 to 2021). For the wider study: The cohort included a few men and a couple of women between 18 and 49 years of age. Blood TCR repertoires of about 5 healthy adults were deeply sequenced to estimate repertoire size and the extent of clonotype sharing between individuals. Different laboratories and diverse techniques were used to prepare libraries and sequence TCR repertoires, to increase sequencing depth and limit assay-specific biases. Per donor, leukapheresis produced somewhere between about 0.94 and 9 billion PBMCs. Study-level results and caveats: Only blood was sampled, and tissue TCR repertoires likely differ from those in blood. Because the study included a small number of donors, the genetic and exposure-history diversity represented was limited. Pairwise subsampling led to the expectation that sequencing depth would affect the degree of clonotype sharing among donors.

TCR CDR3 regions were amplified from genomic DNA by multiplex PCR using the deep immunoSEQ assay. Genomic DNA extracted from each cell subset was distributed evenly over all wells of several immunoSEQ 96-well plates, and each plate served as one replicate. For unsorted PBMC, 300 ng of genomic DNA, equivalent to about 30,000 T cell genomes, went into each replicate PCR. Unsorted PBMC genomic DNA was sequenced across ten immunoSEQ deep assay plates. The purified libraries were quantified using a Qubit 3.0 fluorometer, sized with a Bioanalyzer 2100, and then quantified again using the KAPA Library Quantification kit. Every immunoSEQ 96-well plate was sequenced on a dedicated single-read 150-cycle Illumina NextSeq 550 flow cell. Processing in the source paper ran as follows. Because the immunoSEQ output included only junctional sequences and no quality scores, the filtering could not be the same as the filtering used for full-length reads. Sequences were annotated with PyIR, a Python wrapper for IgBLAST v1.9, using IMGT germline references to assign V/J genes and CDR3. Reads with weak V/J assignments (E-value above 1e-6), missing CDR3, stop codons, out-of-frame junctions, or ambiguous translated residues were removed. V3J clonotypes were defined as sequences sharing an identical inferred V gene, J gene, and CDR3 amino acid sequence. Percentage overlap between repertoires was calculated by dividing the number of shared unique clonotypes by the size of the smaller repertoire. Repertoire richness was assessed with RTK rarefaction, the Chao1 estimator, and Recon v2.1 estimates of unobserved clonotypes. This is the immuneACCESS table as TCRdb keeps it, with only in-frame sequences that have V and J called. A part of the clones is gone; compared with another copy, unresolved V genes explain less than half, and the rest is unexplained. That table supplies the V and J calls and clone size; D and trimming were determined from the DNA. The sample data list about 500,000 clones, and 70% to 80% of these were observed just once. Of the sample, more than 10% falls within the top ten clones.

Including the terminal cysteine and phenylalanine, the CDR3 comprises 11 residues. The entry retains the CDR3 DNA only, 33 bases that are in frame from base 1. Deletion took 5 bases off V and 0 bases off J, with a span of 5 bases between the germline ends. In the germline V gene (reference sequence), CDR1 corresponds to GTSNPN and CDR2 to SVGIG. Sequenced material: PBMCs. This clonotype was sampled from a woman aged 35 to 49 in good health. Some clones in this sample may be carry-over from other donors' samples. The sequence is built from TRBV30 and TRBJ2-7; the D gene cannot be resolved reliably. The nucleotide sequence is TGTGCCTGGCATGGCTCCTACGAGCAGTACTTC. Its translation is CAWHGSYEQYF.